This T cell receptor (beta chain) was recorded in a study of blood T cell repertoires in COVID-19. Study context: T cells, B-cell-depleted T cells, or PBMCs provided the cDNA or gDNA that served as material.

Participants came from about 23 US areas, aged about 18 to 95 years. TCRdb keeps only in-frame clones here, not all; method: immunoSEQ multiplex PCR. Of more than 100,000 clones listed, around 84% are singletons. The V gene end was trimmed by 3 bases and the J gene end by 5 bases; junction bases not matched to a gene: 7. Germline CDR1 is KGHSH and CDR2 is LQKENI. This CDR3 comprises 15 residues. This clone was counted between two and nine times. The TCR was taken from a man aged 40-49 years with acute COVID-19. Specimen: PBMCs or T cells enriched from blood (not recorded which). This rearrangement joins TRBV18 to TRBJ2-5; 9 bases are shared with TRBD1. The CDR3 loop is CASSPDTGGQETQYF. For the CDR3, the DNA is TGTGCCAGCTCACCCGACACAGGGGGCCAGGAGACCCAGTACTTC.